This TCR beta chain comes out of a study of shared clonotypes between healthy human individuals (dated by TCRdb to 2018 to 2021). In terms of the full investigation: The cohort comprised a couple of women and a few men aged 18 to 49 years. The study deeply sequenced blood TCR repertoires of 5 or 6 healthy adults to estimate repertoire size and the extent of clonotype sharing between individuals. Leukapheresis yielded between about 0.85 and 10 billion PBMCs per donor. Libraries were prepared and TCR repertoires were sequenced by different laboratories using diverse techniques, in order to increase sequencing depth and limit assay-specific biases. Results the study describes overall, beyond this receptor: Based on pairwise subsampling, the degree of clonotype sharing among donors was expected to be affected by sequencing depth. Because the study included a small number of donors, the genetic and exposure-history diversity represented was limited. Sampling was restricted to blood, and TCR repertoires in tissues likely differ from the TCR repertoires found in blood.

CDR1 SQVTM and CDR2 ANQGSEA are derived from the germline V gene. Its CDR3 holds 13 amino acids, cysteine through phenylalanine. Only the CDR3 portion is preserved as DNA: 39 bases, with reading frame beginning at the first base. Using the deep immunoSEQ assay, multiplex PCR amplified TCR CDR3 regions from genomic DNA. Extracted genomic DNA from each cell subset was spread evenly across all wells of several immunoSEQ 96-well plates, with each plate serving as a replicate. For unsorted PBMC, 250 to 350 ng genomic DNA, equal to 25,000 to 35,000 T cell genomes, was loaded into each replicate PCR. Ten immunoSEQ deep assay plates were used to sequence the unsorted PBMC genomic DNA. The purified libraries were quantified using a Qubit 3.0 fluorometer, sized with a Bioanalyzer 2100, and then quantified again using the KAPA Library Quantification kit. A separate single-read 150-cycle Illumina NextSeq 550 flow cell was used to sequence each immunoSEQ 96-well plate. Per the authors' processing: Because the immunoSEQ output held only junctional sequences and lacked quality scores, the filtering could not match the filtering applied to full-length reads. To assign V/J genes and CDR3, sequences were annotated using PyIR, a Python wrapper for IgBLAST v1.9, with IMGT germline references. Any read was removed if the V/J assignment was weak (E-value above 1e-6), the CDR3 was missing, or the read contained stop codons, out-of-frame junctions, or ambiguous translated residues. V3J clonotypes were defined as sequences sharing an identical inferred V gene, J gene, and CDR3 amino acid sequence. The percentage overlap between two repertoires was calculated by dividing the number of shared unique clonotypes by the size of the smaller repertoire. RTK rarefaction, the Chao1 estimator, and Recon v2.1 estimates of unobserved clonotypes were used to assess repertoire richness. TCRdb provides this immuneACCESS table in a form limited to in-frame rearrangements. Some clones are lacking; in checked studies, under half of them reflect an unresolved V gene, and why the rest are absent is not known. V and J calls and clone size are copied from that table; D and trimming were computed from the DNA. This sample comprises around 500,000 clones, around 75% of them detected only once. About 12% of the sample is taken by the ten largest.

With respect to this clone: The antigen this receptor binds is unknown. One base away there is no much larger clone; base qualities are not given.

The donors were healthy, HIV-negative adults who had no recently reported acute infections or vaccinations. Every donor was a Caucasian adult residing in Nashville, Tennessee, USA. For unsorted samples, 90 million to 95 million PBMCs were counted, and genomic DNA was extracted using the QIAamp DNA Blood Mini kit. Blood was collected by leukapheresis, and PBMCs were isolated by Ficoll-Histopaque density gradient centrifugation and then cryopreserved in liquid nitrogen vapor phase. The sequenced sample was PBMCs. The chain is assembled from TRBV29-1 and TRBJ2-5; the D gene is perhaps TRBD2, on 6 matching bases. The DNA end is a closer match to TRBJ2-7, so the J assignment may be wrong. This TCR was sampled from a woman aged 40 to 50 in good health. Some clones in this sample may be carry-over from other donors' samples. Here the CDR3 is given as CSVEEGSSYEQYF. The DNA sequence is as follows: TGCAGCGTTGAGGAGGGTAGCTCCTACGAGCAGTACTTC.